The present entry profiles one T cell receptor (beta chain) with its context. Its antigen is undetermined. Sequenced by immunoSEQ multiplex PCR; TCRdb stores in-frame clones only, minus some. In the table there are around 18,000 clones, 75% to 90% of which are singletons. The data were taken from a study of PD-1 blockade in mismatch repair-deficient tumors. Study overall: Enrolled about 2012-2016, patients had progressing, pretreated mismatch repair-deficient cancers of 11 to 13 types.

CDR1 MNHEY and CDR2 SMNVEV come from the germline V gene (reference sequence). The CDR3 totals 14 residues. The trim removed 10 bases at V and 2 bases at J, leaving 9 bases unmatched. Findings and limits, study-wide: After pembrolizumab, tumor-resident clones rose rapidly, then generally contracted before radiologic responses.

Mismatch repair deficiency was confirmed in all patients, by PCR or immunohistochemistry. The material sequenced was PBMCs, taken roughly 23 weeks after starting pembrolizumab. This TCR was sampled from an adult with mismatch repair-deficient cancer. The chain joins TRBV27 to TRBJ2-7; the match to TRBD1 covers 9 bases. The CDR3 sequence is CATRDTGGPYEQYF. CDR3 nucleotide sequence: TGTGCCACCAGAGACACAGGGGGCCCCTACGAGCAGTACTTC.